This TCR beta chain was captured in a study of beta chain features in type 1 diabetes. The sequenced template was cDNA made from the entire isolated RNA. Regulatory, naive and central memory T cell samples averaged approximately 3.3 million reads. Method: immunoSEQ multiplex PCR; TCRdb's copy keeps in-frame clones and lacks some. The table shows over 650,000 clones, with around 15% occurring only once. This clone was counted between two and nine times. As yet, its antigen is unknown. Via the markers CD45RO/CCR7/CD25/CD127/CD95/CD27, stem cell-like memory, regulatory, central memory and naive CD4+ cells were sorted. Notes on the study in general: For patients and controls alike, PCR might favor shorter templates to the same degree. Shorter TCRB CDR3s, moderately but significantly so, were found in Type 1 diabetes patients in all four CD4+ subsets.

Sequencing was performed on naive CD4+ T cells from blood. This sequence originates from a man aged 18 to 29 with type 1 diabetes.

The CDR3 loop reads CASSGDRDGVNTIYF. Here the CDR3 DNA reads TGTGCCAGCAGCGGGGACCGGGACGGGGTAAACACCATATATTTT. This chain uses TRBV9 with TRBJ1-3; D is possibly TRBD1 (5 bases). V was clipped by 3 bases and J by 6 bases, with 16 bases between them. This CDR3 comprises 15 residues. Germline V gene data show CDR1 as SGDLS and CDR2 as YYNGEE.